This T cell receptor (beta chain) derives from a study of metastatic and nonmetastatic thyroid tumors. Patients were all untreated before their thyroid surgery. MiXCR was used by TCRdb to re-call the PCR reads. The sample holds tens of thousands of clones; about an eighth are singletons and the top ten take around 9.7%. This clone was found many times. This CDR3 spans 13 amino acids. V was clipped by 4 bases and J by 4 bases, with 9 bases between them. Germline V lookup: CDR1 LGHDT, CDR2 YNNKEL (reference sequence). This TCR derives from a male donor with papillary thyroid cancer or a benign thyroid nodule (not recorded which). Some clones in this sample may be carry-over from other donors' samples. Sequencing was done on a sample of blood. V is TRBV3-1 and J is TRBJ2-3; weak D call: TRBD1 (5 bases). As DNA, the CDR3 is TGTGCCAGCAGCCCCCAGGGCTCAGATACGCAGTATTTT. Its protein product is CASSPQGSDTQYF.